This T cell receptor (beta chain) derives from a study of cytomegalovirus exposure and HLA in healthy donors. V gave up 4 bases and J gave up 6 bases; unmatched junction bases: 7. The CDR3 loop spans 15 amino acids. Germline V gene lookup returns CDR1 SGHRS and CDR2 YFSETQ. PCR amplification relied on 60 Vbeta primers (plus 13 Jbeta primers). Generated by immunoSEQ multiplex PCR, the TCRdb table keeps only in-frame clones and is missing some. The data show approximately 140,000 clones, over 75% seen once. This clone came up a few times. Sequencing was done on a sample of PBMCs. This chain connects TRBV5-1 to TRBJ2-2; TRBD2 agrees at 9 bases. The TCR sequence derives from a young man in good health and CMV-seronegative. Here the CDR3 reads CASSLIAGVSGELFF. The CDR3 DNA reads TGCGCCAGCAGCCTAATAGCGGGAGTCTCCGGGGAGCTGTTTTTT.